The T cell receptor beta chain described here comes from a study of post-analysis software for immune sequencing data. About the research overall: Disease trajectories encompassed relapsing-remitting, secondary progressive and progressive-relapsing multiple sclerosis. Broader study findings: Comparison of patients with controls showed roughly five TRBV segments more frequent in patients, TRBV5-6, TRBV5-1 and TRBV20-1 among them. In multiple sclerosis, normalized Chao1 diversity was significantly below that of controls.

Turning to this clonotype: Its antigen is currently unknown.

TCR beta cDNA libraries included unique molecular identifiers. Input populations of 1 to 10 million T cells gave rise to roughly 0.5 million cDNA molecules. A single record per CDR3 protein comes from TCRdb applying MiXCR to the PCR reads. Of about 770,000 distinct CDR3 sequences listed, about 43% are singletons. The CDR3 has 15 amino acids. Per germline, CDR1 MNHEY and CDR2 SMNVEV (reference sequence). This sequence originates from a girl aged 10-17 years with multiple sclerosis. The gene calls are TRBV27 and TRBJ2-7; D not certain. The J call may be incorrect, as the DNA end agrees better with TRBJ2-5. Sequencing was done on a sample of blood. CDR3 loop: CASSLRVEAVETQYF. The CDR3 coding sequence is TGTGCCAGCAGTTTACGTGTAGAGGCGGTCGAGACCCAGTACTTC.